This is a list of T cell receptor beta chains from one sample in a study of blood T cell repertoires in COVID-19. The table came from immunoSEQ multiplex PCR; TCRdb's copy has only in-frame clones and leaves some out. The table includes tens of thousands of clones, approximately 83% detected once. Sequenced sample: peripheral blood. The receptors here all came from a man of 80 years or more with COVID-19, enrolled during active disease. CDR3s include the opening cysteine and the closing phenylalanine or tryptophan. Fields, in order: V gene, CDR3 length, D gene, clone size, J gene, CDR3 DNA, CDR3 protein. D genes are given only for firm matches. Expanded clones get a size class; other rows say once, few or many, or leave the size out.

V: TRBV21-1; length: 16; D: -; size: -; J: TRBJ1-5; DNA: TGTGCCAGCAGCAAATGTCCAGGGAGGCCTAATCAGCCCCAGCATTTT; CDR3: CASSKCPGRPNQPQHF
V: TRBV10-3; length: 15; D: TRBD1; size: once; J: TRBJ1-1; DNA: TGTGCCATCAGTGACAGGGGGCGATGGAGCACTGAAGCTTTCTTT; CDR3: CAISDRGRWSTEAFF
V: TRBV19; length: 14; D: -; size: -; J: TRBJ1-2; DNA: TGTGCCAGTGGCCGGTTCGGGTCAAACTATGGCTACACCTTC; CDR3: CASGRFGSNYGYTF
V: TRBV24-1; length: 17; D: TRBD1; size: -; J: TRBJ2-2; DNA: TGTGCCACCAGTGATCCAAGGGGACAGGGCAACACCGGGGAGCTGTTTTTT; CDR3: CATSDPRGQGNTGELFF
V: TRBV6-1; length: 14; D: -; size: once; J: TRBJ1-4; DNA: TGTGCCAGCAGTGAGGAGGGGACTAATGAAAAACTGTTTTTT; CDR3: CASSEEGTNEKLFF
V: TRBV27; length: 15; D: TRBD2; size: -; J: TRBJ2-1; DNA: TGTGCCAGCGCCCGCGGGGGGCCCTCCTACAATGAGCAGTTCTTC; CDR3: CASARGGPSYNEQFF
V: TRBV5-6; length: 13; D: -; size: -; J: TRBJ1-2; DNA: TGTGCCAGCAGCTTGGCGGCGGACTATGGCTACACCTTC; CDR3: CASSLAADYGYTF
V: TRBV30; length: 12; D: -; size: once; J: TRBJ1-2; DNA: TGTGCCTGGAGTGTATCTGGCGGAGGCTACACCTTC; CDR3: CAWSVSGGGYTF
V: TRBV7-9; length: 13; D: -; size: few; J: TRBJ1-2; DNA: TGTGCCAGCAGCGTAGGGGCAGGGGCTGGCTACACCTTC; CDR3: CASSVGAGAGYTF
V: TRBV14; length: 14; D: TRBD1; size: -; J: TRBJ1-2; DNA: TGTGCCAGCAGTCCCCCGGGACAGGGCTATGGCTACACCTTC; CDR3: CASSPPGQGYGYTF
V: TRBV19; length: 12; D: -; size: few; J: TRBJ1-6; DNA: TGTGCCAGTAGCCCGAGATTCCCACCCCTCCACTTT; CDR3: CASSPRFPPLHF
V: TRBV19; length: 15; D: -; size: -; J: TRBJ2-5; DNA: TGTGCCAGTAGTGTGACCCCCACGGGGAGGGAGACCCAGTACTTC; CDR3: CASSVTPTGRETQYF
V: TRBV29-1; length: 15; D: TRBD1; size: -; J: TRBJ1-2; DNA: TGCAGCGTCCGAGGGGACAGGGGGTTAGACTATGGCTACACCTTC; CDR3: CSVRGDRGLDYGYTF
V: TRBV5-5; length: 16; D: -; size: few; J: TRBJ2-1; DNA: TGTGCCAGCAGCCCTTTGGATGGAGGCTCCTACAATGAGCAGTTCTTC; CDR3: CASSPLDGGSYNEQFF
V: TRBV6-5; length: 13; D: -; size: -; J: TRBJ1-2; DNA: TGTGCCAGCAGTTACTCGGACAGCTCCTCTATCTCCTTC; CDR3: CASSYSDSSSISF
V: TRBV5-1; length: 14; D: TRBD1; size: -; J: TRBJ1-1; DNA: TGCGCCAGCAGCTTCCTGGACAGGGGGGCTGAAGCTTTCTTT; CDR3: CASSFLDRGAEAFF
V: TRBV5-8; length: 13; D: TRBD1; size: once; J: TRBJ1-5; DNA: TGTGCGTCGGGGACAGATTATTATCAGCCCCAGCATTTT; CDR3: CASGTDYYQPQHF
V: TRBV5-6; length: 16; D: -; size: -; J: TRBJ1-6; DNA: TGTGCCAGCAGCCTCAGTACTGGGGGCGGGAATTCACCCCTCCACTTT; CDR3: CASSLSTGGGNSPLHF
V: TRBV3-1/TRBV3-2; length: 14; D: TRBD1; size: -; J: TRBJ2-5; DNA: TGTGCCAGCAGCCGGGGACAGGGACAAGAGACCCAGTACTTC; CDR3: CASSRGQGQETQYF
V: TRBV15; length: 13; D: -; size: -; J: TRBJ1-4; DNA: TGTGCCACCACAGACAGAGCGAATGAAAAACTGTTTTTT; CDR3: CATTDRANEKLFF
V: TRBV5-6; length: 13; D: -; size: -; J: TRBJ2-3; DNA: TGTGCCAGCAATGGCTCGCCCACAGATACGCAGTATTTT; CDR3: CASNGSPTDTQYF
V: TRBV27; length: 16; D: TRBD1; size: -; J: TRBJ2-1; DNA: TGTGCCAGCAGTTTTTTGACCGGGACAGGGAACAATGAGCAGTTCTTC; CDR3: CASSFLTGTGNNEQFF
V: TRBV7-2; length: 16; D: TRBD1; size: -; J: TRBJ1-1; DNA: TGTGCCAGCAGCAAAGGGGGGACAGGGGGAAGGACTGAAGCTTTCTTT; CDR3: CASSKGGTGGRTEAFF
V: TRBV6-6; length: 16; D: -; size: few; J: TRBJ1-2; DNA: TGTGCCAGCAGTTCCATCCCAACTCCGCTAAACTATGGCTACACCTTC; CDR3: CASSSIPTPLNYGYTF
V: TRBV11-2; length: 15; D: -; size: -; J: TRBJ1-1; DNA: TGTGCCAGCAGCTTAGAGGCGGGGGCCGGCACTGAAGCTTTCTTT; CDR3: CASSLEAGAGTEAFF
V: TRBV6-2/TRBV6-3; length: 17; D: -; size: -; J: TRBJ2-1; DNA: TGTGCCAGCAGTTACTCGAATCGGCGGCTGAGGTTTGATGAGCAGTTCTTC; CDR3: CASSYSNRRLRFDEQFF
V: TRBV4-3; length: 14; D: TRBD1; size: -; J: TRBJ1-1; DNA: TGCGCCAGCAGCCAATATCGACAGGGATTTGAAGCTTTCTTT; CDR3: CASSQYRQGFEAFF
V: TRBV7-2; length: 16; D: TRBD1; size: -; J: TRBJ2-3; DNA: TGTGCCAGCAGCGCAGGGGGCTCCCCTTTTGGAGATACGCAGTATTTT; CDR3: CASSAGGSPFGDTQYF
V: TRBV28; length: 14; D: -; size: -; J: TRBJ1-5; DNA: TGTGCCAGCAGTTCCGGCAGGGGCAATCAGCCCCAGCATTTT; CDR3: CASSSGRGNQPQHF
V: TRBV4-3; length: 12; D: -; size: -; J: TRBJ2-7; DNA: TGCGCCAGCAGCCAAGATGGGGGGGCCCCGTACTTC; CDR3: CASSQDGGAPYF
V: TRBV7-2; length: 19; D: TRBD2; size: few; J: TRBJ2-2; DNA: TGTGCCAGCAGGGGGACTAGCGGGGCTTTTTCTATGGCCACCGGGGAGCTGTTTTTT; CDR3: CASRGTSGAFSMATGELFF
V: TRBV7-2; length: 16; D: TRBD1; size: -; J: TRBJ1-4; DNA: TGTGCCAGCAGCCCCAGACCGGGACAGCGATATGAAAAACTGTTTTTT; CDR3: CASSPRPGQRYEKLFF
V: TRBV7-8; length: 14; D: TRBD1; size: -; J: TRBJ1-5; DNA: TGTGCCAGCAGCCCCGGGACAGGGGTTCAGCCCCAGCATTTT; CDR3: CASSPGTGVQPQHF
V: TRBV5-6; length: 13; D: -; size: -; J: TRBJ1-6; DNA: TGTGCCAGCAGCGACCTCAGGGGTTCACCCCTCCACTTT; CDR3: CASSDLRGSPLHF
V: TRBV5-1; length: 15; D: TRBD2; size: -; J: TRBJ2-2; DNA: TGCGCCAGCGGGACTAGCGGGAGTTACACCGGGGAGCTGTTTTTT; CDR3: CASGTSGSYTGELFF
V: TRBV5-4; length: 17; D: TRBD2; size: -; J: TRBJ2-1; DNA: TGTGCCAGCAGCTTGGACATAGCGGGGGGGGTCAACAATGAGCAGTTCTTC; CDR3: CASSLDIAGGVNNEQFF
V: TRBV6-5; length: 16; D: TRBD2; size: -; J: TRBJ2-5; DNA: TGTGCCAGCAGTTTCTCCGGGACTAGCGTTGGGAAGACCCAGTACTTC; CDR3: CASSFSGTSVGKTQYF
V: TRBV5-1; length: 16; D: TRBD2; size: -; J: TRBJ2-7; DNA: TGCGCCAGCAGCTTGGAACTAGCGGGGGGTTCCTACGAGCAGTACTTC; CDR3: CASSLELAGGSYEQYF
V: TRBV15; length: 12; D: TRBD1; size: -; J: TRBJ1-1; DNA: TGTGCCACCAGCAGAGATGCGGACAGGGCTTTCTTT; CDR3: CATSRDADRAFF
V: TRBV28; length: 15; D: TRBD1; size: -; J: TRBJ1-1; DNA: TGTGCCAGCAGTTTCCCTACGACAGGGCACACTGAAGCTTTCTTT; CDR3: CASSFPTTGHTEAFF
V: TRBV28; length: 15; D: -; size: -; J: TRBJ1-5; DNA: TGTGCCAGCAGTCCCCCGGCGGGGGATCGTCAGCCCCAGCATTTT; CDR3: CASSPPAGDRQPQHF
V: TRBV6-4; length: 15; D: TRBD1; size: -; J: TRBJ2-1; DNA: TGTGCCAGCAGCCTAACCGGGACAGCATACAATGAGCAGTTCTTC; CDR3: CASSLTGTAYNEQFF
V: TRBV5-6; length: 15; D: -; size: -; J: TRBJ2-1; DNA: TGTGCCAGCAGCTTGGGCGGAGGCTCCTACAATGAGCAGTTCTTC; CDR3: CASSLGGGSYNEQFF
V: TRBV12-5; length: 15; D: TRBD1; size: -; J: TRBJ2-5; DNA: TGTGCTAGTGGTGCCGGACAGGGGGCATACGAGACCCAGTACTTC; CDR3: CASGAGQGAYETQYF